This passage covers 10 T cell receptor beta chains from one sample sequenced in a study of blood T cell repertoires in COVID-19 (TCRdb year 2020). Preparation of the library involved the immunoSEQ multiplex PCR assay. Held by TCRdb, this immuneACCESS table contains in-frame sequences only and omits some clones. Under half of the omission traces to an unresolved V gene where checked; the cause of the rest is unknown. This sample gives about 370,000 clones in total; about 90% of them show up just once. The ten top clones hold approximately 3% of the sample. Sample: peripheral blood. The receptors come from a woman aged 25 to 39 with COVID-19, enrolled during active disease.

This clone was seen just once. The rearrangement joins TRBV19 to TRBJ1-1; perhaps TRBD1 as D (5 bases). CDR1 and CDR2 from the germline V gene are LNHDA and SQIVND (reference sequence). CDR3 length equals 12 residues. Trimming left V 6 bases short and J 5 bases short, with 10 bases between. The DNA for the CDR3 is TGTGCCAGTAGGGAACAGGCGACTGAAGCTTTCTTT. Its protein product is CASREQATEAFF.

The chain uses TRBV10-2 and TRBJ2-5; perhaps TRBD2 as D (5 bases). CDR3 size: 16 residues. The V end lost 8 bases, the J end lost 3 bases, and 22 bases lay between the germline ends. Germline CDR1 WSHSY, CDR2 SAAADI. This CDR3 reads CASGLYAEAAEETQYF. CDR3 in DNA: TGCGCCAGCGGCTTATACGCGGAGGCCGCAGAAGAGACCCAGTACTTC.

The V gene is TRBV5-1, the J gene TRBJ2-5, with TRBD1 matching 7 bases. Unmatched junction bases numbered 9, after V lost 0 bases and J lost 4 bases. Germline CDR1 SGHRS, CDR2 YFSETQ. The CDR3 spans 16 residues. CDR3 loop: CASSLGDSRSRETQYF. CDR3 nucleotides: TGCGCCAGCAGCTTGGGGGACAGCCGTTCACGAGAGACCCAGTACTTC.

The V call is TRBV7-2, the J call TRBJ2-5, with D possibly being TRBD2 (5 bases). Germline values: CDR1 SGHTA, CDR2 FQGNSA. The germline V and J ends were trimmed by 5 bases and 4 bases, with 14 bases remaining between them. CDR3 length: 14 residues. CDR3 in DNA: TGTGCCAGCAGCGCCCGTCCTGAGGGAGAGACCCAGTACTTC. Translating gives CASSARPEGETQYF.

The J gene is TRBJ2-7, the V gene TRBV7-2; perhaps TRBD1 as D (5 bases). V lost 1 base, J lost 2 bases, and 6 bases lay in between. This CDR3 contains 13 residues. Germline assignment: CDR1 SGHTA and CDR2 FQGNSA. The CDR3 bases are TGTGCCAGCAGCTTAGGGGGCACCTACGAGCAGTACGTC. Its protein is CASSLGGTYEQYV.

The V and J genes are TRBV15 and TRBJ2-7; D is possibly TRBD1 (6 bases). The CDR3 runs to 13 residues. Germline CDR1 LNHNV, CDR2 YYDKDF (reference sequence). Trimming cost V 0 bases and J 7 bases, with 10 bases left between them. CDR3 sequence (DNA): TGTGCCACCAGCAGAGACAGGGGCGTGGAGCAGTACTTC. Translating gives CATSRDRGVEQYF.

The DNA for the CDR3 is TGTGCCACCCAAACAGGGAACACTGAAGCTTTCTTT. This sequence encodes CATQTGNTEAFF. J is TRBJ1-1 and V is TRBV6-5; possibly TRBD1 for D (5 bases). This CDR3 region has 12 residues. The germline V and J ends were trimmed by 10 bases and 1 base, with 10 bases remaining between them. Germline loops: CDR1 MNHEY, CDR2 SVGAGI.

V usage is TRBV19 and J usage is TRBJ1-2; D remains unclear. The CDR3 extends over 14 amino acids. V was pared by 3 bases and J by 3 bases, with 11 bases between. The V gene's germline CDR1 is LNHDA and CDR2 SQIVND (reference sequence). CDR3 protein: CASSISTGDYGYTF. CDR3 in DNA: TGTGCCAGTAGTATTTCAACCGGTGACTATGGCTACACCTTC.

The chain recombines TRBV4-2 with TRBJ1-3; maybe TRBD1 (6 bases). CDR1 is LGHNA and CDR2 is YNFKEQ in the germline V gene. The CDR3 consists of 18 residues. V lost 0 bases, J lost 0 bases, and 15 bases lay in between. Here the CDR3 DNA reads TGTGCCAGCAGCCAAGATCCCAACAGGGAGCCCTCTGGAAACACCATATATTTT. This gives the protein CASSQDPNREPSGNTIYF.

CDR3 sequence: CASSGQDRGLPNEKLFF. Written as DNA, the CDR3 is TGTGCCAGTTCCGGGCAGGACAGGGGCCTTCCTAATGAAAAACTGTTTTTT. The chain links TRBV2 to TRBJ1-4; 9 bases map to TRBD1. The CDR3 is 17 amino acids. V shed 9 bases, J shed 3 bases, and the junction held 14 bases outside the gene matches. Looked up from germline, CDR1 is SNHLY and CDR2 is FYNNEI. The full variable domain, its missing parts supplied by reference TRBV2 and TRBJ1-4, is EPEVTQTPSHQVTQMGQEVILRCVPISNHLYFYWYRQILGQKVEFLVSFYNNEISEKSEIFDDQFSVERPDGSNFTLKIRSTKLEDSAMYFCASSGQDRGLPNEKLFFGSGTQLSVL.